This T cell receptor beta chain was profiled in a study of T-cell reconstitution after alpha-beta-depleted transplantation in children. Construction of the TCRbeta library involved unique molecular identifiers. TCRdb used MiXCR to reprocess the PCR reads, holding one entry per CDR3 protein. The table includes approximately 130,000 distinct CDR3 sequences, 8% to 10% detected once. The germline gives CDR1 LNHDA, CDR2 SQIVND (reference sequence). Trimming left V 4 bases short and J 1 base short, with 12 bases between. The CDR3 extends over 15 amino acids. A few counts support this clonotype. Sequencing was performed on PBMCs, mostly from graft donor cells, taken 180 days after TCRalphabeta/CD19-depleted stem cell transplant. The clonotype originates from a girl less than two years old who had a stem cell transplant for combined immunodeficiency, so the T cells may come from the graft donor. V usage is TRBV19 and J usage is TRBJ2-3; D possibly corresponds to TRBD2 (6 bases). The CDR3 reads CASSKPGLGTDTQYF. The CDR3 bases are TGTGCCAGTAGTAAACCGGGACTCGGCACAGATACGCAGTATTTT.